This record looks at one TCR beta chain sequence and its context. This record belongs to a study of cytomegalovirus exposure and HLA in healthy donors. Primers included in the PCR were 60 Vbeta and 13 Jbeta primers. Produced via immunoSEQ multiplex PCR; TCRdb's table is partial and in-frame only. This table has 130,000 or so clones, about 70% appearing once. The CDR3 is 13 residues long. Trimming pared 7 bases from V and 7 bases from J, leaving 16 bases between. Per the germline V gene, CDR1 is MNHNS and CDR2 is SASEGT. This TCR was sampled from a woman aged 40 to 55 in good health and CMV-seropositive. Sequencing was done on a sample of PBMCs. This chain connects TRBV6-1 to TRBJ2-5; possible D gene TRBD1, 5 bases. CDR3: CASTKTDPGTQYF. The CDR3 DNA is TGTGCCAGCACCAAGACAGATCCTGGGACCCAGTACTTC.